This section outlines one TCR beta chain sequence together with its context. TCRdb processed the RT-PCR reads anew with MiXCR; each CDR3 protein has one entry. The sample contains roughly 570,000 distinct CDR3 sequences, under 15% of which appear only once. The sample comes from a study of response to subunit inactivated influenza vaccine. The germline V gene has CDR1 MNHEY and CDR2 SMNVEV (reference sequence). The CDR3 extends over 15 amino acids. V shed 4 bases and J 3 bases; nucleotides not matched to a gene: 6. The rearrangement joins TRBV27 to TRBJ2-7, with TRBD1 matching over 10 bases. The specimen comprised PBMCs from blood, sampled roughly 45 days after vaccination. The sequence was obtained from a man aged 50 to 59 who received an inactivated influenza vaccine. CDR3 in DNA: TGTGCCAGCAGTTACGGGACAGGGGCCGGCTACGAGCAGTACTTC. This translates into CASSYGTGAGYEQYF.